The 5 T cell receptor beta chains below all came from one sample that was sequenced in a study of blood T cell repertoires in COVID-19. Sequencing was performed with immunoSEQ multiplex PCR; in TCRdb, only in-frame clones are kept and a portion is missing. This sample has tens of thousands of clones, with over 80% found just once. Sequenced sample: peripheral blood. All receptors derive from a man aged 45-65 years with acute or convalescent COVID-19.

The chain's CDR3 is CASSSTSSGGGEQFF. In DNA, the CDR3 is TGTGCCAGCAGCTCTACTTCTAGCGGGGGCGGTGAGCAGTTCTTC. The J gene is TRBJ2-1, the V gene TRBV11-3; TRBD2 agrees at 10 bases. The CDR3 has 15 residues. Germline CDR1 reads SGHNT; CDR2 reads YENEEA. V was pared by 4 bases and J by 9 bases, with 9 bases of the junction left unmatched.

The gene calls are TRBV18 and TRBJ2-5; maybe TRBD2 (5 bases). V dropped 6 bases and J dropped 2 bases, with 10 bases sitting between them. Per the germline V gene, CDR1 is KGHSH and CDR2 is LQKENI. This CDR3 has 13 amino acids. Here the CDR3 reads CASSVGNQETQYF. Here the CDR3 DNA reads TGTGCCAGCTCGGTCGGGAATCAAGAGACCCAGTACTTC.

This chain connects TRBV7-2 to TRBJ2-2; D not certain. The CDR3 has 14 amino acids. Germline V gene sequence: CDR1 SGHTA, CDR2 FQGNSA. V was trimmed by 0 bases and J by 6 bases, leaving 8 bases between them. The CDR3 region is CASSLAASSGELFF. The DNA for the CDR3 is TGTGCCAGCAGCTTAGCGGCCTCGTCCGGGGAGCTGTTTTTT. Looking up the rest from reference TRBV7-2 and TRBJ2-2 gives the full variable domain: GAGVSQSPSNKVTEKGKDVELRCDPISGHTALYWYRQSLGQGLEFLIYFQGNSAPDKSGLPSDRFSAERTGGSVSTLTIQRTQQEDSAVYLCASSLAASSGELFFGEGSRLTVL.

Written as DNA, the CDR3 is TGCAGCGTTGACGGCTCCTACAATGAGCAGTTCTTC. Its translation: CSVDGSYNEQFF. The V call is TRBV29-1, the J call TRBJ2-1; no clear D gene. V dropped 3 bases and J dropped 0 bases, with 3 bases sitting between them. There are 12 residues in the CDR3. Germline-derived CDR1 and CDR2 are SQVTM and ANQGSEA.

The chain is built from TRBV9 and TRBJ1-5; 9 bases line up with TRBD1. The ends lost 2 bases at V and 6 bases at J; junction bases unmatched: 3. The CDR3 totals 14 residues. Germline lookup yields CDR1 SGDLS and CDR2 YYNGEE. In nucleotides, the CDR3 is TGTGCCAGCAGCGTGGGACAGGGCGGTCAGCCCCAGCATTTT. Translated: CASSVGQGGQPQHF.